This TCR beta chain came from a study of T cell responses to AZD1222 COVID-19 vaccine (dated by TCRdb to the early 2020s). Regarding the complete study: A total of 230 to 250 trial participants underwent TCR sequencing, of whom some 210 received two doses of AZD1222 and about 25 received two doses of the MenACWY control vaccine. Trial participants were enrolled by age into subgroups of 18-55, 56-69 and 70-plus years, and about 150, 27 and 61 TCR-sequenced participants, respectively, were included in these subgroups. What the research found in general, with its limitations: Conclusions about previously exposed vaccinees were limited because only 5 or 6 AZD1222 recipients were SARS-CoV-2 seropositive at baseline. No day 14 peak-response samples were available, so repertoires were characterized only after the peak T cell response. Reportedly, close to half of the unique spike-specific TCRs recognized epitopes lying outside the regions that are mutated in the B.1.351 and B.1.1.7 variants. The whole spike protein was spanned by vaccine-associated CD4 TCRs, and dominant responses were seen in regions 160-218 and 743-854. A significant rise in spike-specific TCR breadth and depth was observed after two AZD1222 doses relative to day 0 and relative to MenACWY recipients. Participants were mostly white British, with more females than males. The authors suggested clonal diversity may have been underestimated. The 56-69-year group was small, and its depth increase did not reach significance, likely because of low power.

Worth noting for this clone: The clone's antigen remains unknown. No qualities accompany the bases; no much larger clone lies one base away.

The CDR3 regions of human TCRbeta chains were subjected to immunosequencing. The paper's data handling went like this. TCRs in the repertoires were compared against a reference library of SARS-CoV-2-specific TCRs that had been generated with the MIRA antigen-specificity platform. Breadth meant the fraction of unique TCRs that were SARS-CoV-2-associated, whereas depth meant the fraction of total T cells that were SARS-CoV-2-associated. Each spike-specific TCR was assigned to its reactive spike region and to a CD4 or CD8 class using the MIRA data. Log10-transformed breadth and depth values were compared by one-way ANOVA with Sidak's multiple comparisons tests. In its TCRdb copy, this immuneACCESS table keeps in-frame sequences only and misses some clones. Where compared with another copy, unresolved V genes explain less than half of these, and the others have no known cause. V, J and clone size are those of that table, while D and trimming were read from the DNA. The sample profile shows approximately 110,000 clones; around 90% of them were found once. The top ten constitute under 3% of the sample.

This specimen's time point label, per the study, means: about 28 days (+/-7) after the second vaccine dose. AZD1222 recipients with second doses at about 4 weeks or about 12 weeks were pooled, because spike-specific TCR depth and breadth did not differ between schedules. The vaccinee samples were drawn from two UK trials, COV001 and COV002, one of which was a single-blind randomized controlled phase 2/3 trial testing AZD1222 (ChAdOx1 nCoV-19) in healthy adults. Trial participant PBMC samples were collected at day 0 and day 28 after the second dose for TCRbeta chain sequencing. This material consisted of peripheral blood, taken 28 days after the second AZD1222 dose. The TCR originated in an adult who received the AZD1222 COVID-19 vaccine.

The CDR3 corresponds to CASSSTGIIGNTIYF. The base sequence is TGTGCCAGCAGCTCCACGGGGATAATCGGAAACACCATATATTTT. The sequence links TRBV11-2 to TRBJ1-3; the D gene is not confidently resolved. Trimming takes 4 bases from V and 4 bases from J, and the germline ends sit 14 bases apart. Measured from the cysteine to the phenylalanine, the CDR3 is 15 residues long. The read is trimmed to its CDR3 DNA, 45 bases read in frame from base 1. In the germline V gene, CDR1 corresponds to SGHAT and CDR2 to FQNNGV. The CDR3 plus the reference TRBV11-2 and TRBJ1-3 genes for the other parts give the full variable domain: EAGVAQSPRYKIIEKRQSVAFWCNPISGHATLYWYQQILGQGPKLLIQFQNNGVVDDSQLPKDRFSAERLKGVDSTLKIQPAKLEDSAVYLCASSSTGIIGNTIYFGEGSWLTVV.